This TCR beta chain was identified during a study of blood T cell repertoires in COVID-19. Some clones are missing from TCRdb's copy, which holds only in-frame ones; the method was immunoSEQ multiplex PCR. The repertoire consists of over 200,000 clones, with about nine tenths occurring once and the leading ten covering about 6.3%. This TCR came from a man aged 55 to 69 who had recovered from COVID-19. Sample: peripheral blood.

DNA of the CDR3: TGTGCCAGCAGTCCACAGGGTGAGGAGCAGTACTTC. It yields the protein CASSPQGEEQYF. This chain uses TRBV6-6 with TRBJ2-7; TRBD1 is a possible D gene (6 bases). The length of the CDR3 is 12 residues. The V end was cut by 5 bases, the J end by 7 bases, with 12 bases between. Germline V CDR1 and CDR2: MNHNY, SVGAGI (reference sequence).